The clone carrying this TCR beta chain was counted at least ten times. Its matching antigen is unknown. These data originate in a study of neurological immune-mediated disorders. Looking at the study overall: Multiple sclerosis patients numbered about 34, with approximately 31 relapsing-remitting and 3 secondary progressive. Study results and caveats: Healthy controls had more TCR clonal expansion than multiple sclerosis, which showed the least, whereas HTLV-1-associated myelopathy showed the most. No link was found between any clinical or MRI feature and the multiple sclerosis repertoire cluster.

Each CDR3 protein is one row after TCRdb ran MiXCR on the 5' RACE reads. The data show 80,000 to 100,000 distinct CDR3 sequences, around 3.5% seen once. The sample comprised PBMCs. This clonotype was obtained from a woman in her fifties or sixties with multiple sclerosis.

The chain's CDR3 is CASSLVGVRGLSYNEQFF. The CDR3 DNA reads as TGCGCCAGCAGCTTGGTAGGGGTGAGGGGGCTCTCCTACAATGAGCAGTTCTTC. The chain recombines TRBV5-1 with TRBJ2-1; 7 bases agree with TRBD1. Germline loops: CDR1 SGHRS, CDR2 YFSETQ. V shed 0 bases, J shed 0 bases, and the junction held 9 bases outside the gene matches. The CDR3 sequence is 18 residues long.